This is a list of T cell receptor beta chains from one sample in a study of shared clonotypes between healthy human individuals. Assay: immunoSEQ multiplex PCR; the TCRdb copy retains only in-frame clones and omits some. Of 2 million to 2.5 million clones in the sample, approximately 94% were seen once. The sample consisted of naive CD8+ T cells sorted from blood. These receptors originate from a man aged 18 to 30 in good health. Both conserved end residues are part of each CDR3. Fields, in order: V gene, D gene, J gene, CDR3 length, clone size, CDR3 protein, CDR3 DNA. D genes are given only for firm matches. Clone size is shown for a subset of rows, as once, few, many or a class of expanded clone.

V: TRBV28
D: TRBD1
J: TRBJ2-3
length: 18
size: -
CDR3: CASTLTGSTRASTDTQYF
DNA: TGTGCCAGCACCCTGACAGGGTCCACAAGGGCTAGCACAGATACGCAGTATTTT

V: TRBV9
D: -
J: TRBJ2-3
length: 15
size: -
CDR3: CASSPLEVNTDTQYF
DNA: TGTGCCAGCAGCCCCCTGGAGGTAAACACAGATACGCAGTATTTT

V: TRBV18
D: -
J: TRBJ2-7
length: 17
size: -
CDR3: CASSPPLKVATPYEQYF
DNA: TGTGCCAGCTCACCACCGCTGAAGGTGGCAACCCCCTACGAGCAGTACTTC

V: TRBV25-1
D: -
J: TRBJ2-1
length: 15
size: -
CDR3: CASSVDGTLYNEQFF
DNA: TGTGCCAGCAGCGTCGACGGAACCCTCTACAATGAGCAGTTCTTC

V: TRBV2
D: TRBD2
J: TRBJ2-3
length: 14
size: -
CDR3: CASSSGGDTDTQYF
DNA: TGTGCCAGCAGTAGCGGGGGGGACACAGATACGCAGTATTTT

V: TRBV11-2
D: TRBD1
J: TRBJ2-3
length: 16
size: -
CDR3: CASSSRDRGSTDTQYF
DNA: TGTGCCAGCAGCTCACGGGACAGGGGGAGCACAGATACGCAGTATTTT

V: TRBV7-2
D: -
J: TRBJ2-7
length: 14
size: -
CDR3: CASSLGPSSYEQYF
DNA: TGTGCCAGCAGCTTAGGACCCTCCTCCTACGAGCAGTACTTC

V: TRBV4-1
D: -
J: TRBJ2-7
length: 13
size: -
CDR3: CASSLTRAYEQYF
DNA: TGCGCCAGCAGCCTTACCCGAGCCTACGAGCAGTACTTC

V: TRBV4-1
D: -
J: TRBJ1-1
length: 13
size: -
CDR3: CASSRTEGPEAFF
DNA: TGCGCCAGCAGCCGGACGGAAGGACCCGAAGCTTTCTTT

V: TRBV28
D: -
J: TRBJ1-5
length: 12
size: -
CDR3: CASSFPRQPQHF
DNA: TGTGCCAGCAGTTTCCCCAGGCAGCCCCAGCATTTT

V: TRBV6-5
D: -
J: TRBJ1-6
length: 16
size: once
CDR3: CASSYSGGNPNSPLHF
DNA: TGTGCCAGCAGTTACTCTGGGGGCAACCCTAATTCACCCCTCCACTTT

V: TRBV30
D: TRBD1
J: TRBJ1-6
length: 14
size: -
CDR3: CAWSDGTGGSPLHF
DNA: TGTGCCTGGAGTGACGGGACAGGGGGTTCACCCCTCCACTTT

V: TRBV7-9
D: -
J: TRBJ2-3
length: 14
size: -
CDR3: CASSFGSIPDTQYF
DNA: TGTGCCAGCAGCTTTGGATCGATCCCAGATACGCAGTATTTT

V: TRBV9
D: -
J: TRBJ2-7
length: 13
size: -
CDR3: CASSVEILGEQYF
DNA: TGTGCCAGCAGCGTAGAAATCTTGGGGGAGCAGTACTTC

V: TRBV9
D: -
J: TRBJ2-3
length: 16
size: -
CDR3: CASSVAGRTSTDTQYF
DNA: TGTGCCAGCAGCGTAGCTGGCAGAACTAGCACAGATACGCAGTATTTT

V: TRBV5-6
D: TRBD1
J: TRBJ1-5
length: 13
size: -
CDR3: CASSLQGGTSQHF
DNA: TGTGCCAGCAGCTTGCAGGGGGGCACGTCCCAGCATTTT

V: TRBV4-1
D: -
J: TRBJ1-2
length: 12
size: -
CDR3: CASSQGGEGYTF
DNA: TGCGCCAGCAGCCAAGGTGGTGAGGGCTACACCTTC

V: TRBV27
D: TRBD2
J: TRBJ2-7
length: 16
size: -
CDR3: CASSPTRQGGAYEQYF
DNA: TGTGCCAGCAGCCCCACACGTCAGGGAGGGGCCTACGAGCAGTACTTC

V: TRBV9
D: TRBD2
J: TRBJ2-1
length: 17
size: -
CDR3: CASSVALREGPYNEQFF
DNA: TGTGCCAGCAGCGTAGCTTTGCGGGAGGGCCCCTACAATGAGCAGTTCTTC

V: TRBV29-1
D: -
J: TRBJ1-1
length: 14
size: -
CDR3: CSVEEEAANTEAFF
DNA: TGCAGCGTTGAAGAGGAGGCGGCGAACACTGAAGCTTTCTTT

V: TRBV27
D: TRBD2
J: TRBJ2-7
length: 15
size: -
CDR3: CASRELAGGDYEQYF
DNA: TGTGCCAGCAGAGAACTAGCGGGAGGGGACTACGAGCAGTACTTC

V: TRBV4-1
D: -
J: TRBJ2-5
length: 13
size: -
CDR3: CASSQDMRGTQYF
DNA: TGCGCCAGCAGCCAAGATATGCGGGGGACCCAGTACTTC

V: TRBV29-1
D: -
J: TRBJ2-3
length: 15
size: -
CDR3: CSVHIPTPSTDTQYF
DNA: TGCAGCGTTCACATCCCGACTCCTAGCACAGATACGCAGTATTTT

V: TRBV6-1
D: TRBD2
J: TRBJ2-7
length: 15
size: -
CDR3: CASSDLAGGTYEQYF
DNA: TGTGCCAGCAGTGACCTAGCGGGAGGGACCTACGAGCAGTACTTC

V: TRBV27
D: TRBD2
J: TRBJ2-7
length: 16
size: -
CDR3: CASSGRGTSSPYEQYF
DNA: TGTGCCAGCAGTGGTCGCGGGACTAGCAGTCCCTACGAGCAGTACTTC

V: TRBV11-3
D: -
J: TRBJ2-5
length: 15
size: -
CDR3: CASSPTRDFGETQYF
DNA: TGTGCCAGCAGCCCAACCCGGGACTTCGGAGAGACCCAGTACTTC

V: TRBV13
D: -
J: TRBJ1-1
length: 15
size: -
CDR3: CASSLGRGGNTEAFF
DNA: TGTGCCAGCAGCTTGGGACGCGGGGGGAACACTGAAGCTTTCTTT

V: TRBV6-1
D: -
J: TRBJ1-2
length: 14
size: few
CDR3: CASSDVGYNYGYTF
DNA: TGTGCCAGCAGTGACGTTGGGTATAACTATGGCTACACCTTC

V: TRBV6-4
D: TRBD2
J: TRBJ2-3
length: 17
size: -
CDR3: CASRVGLSGRGTDTQYF
DNA: TGTGCCAGCAGGGTGGGGTTGAGCGGGAGAGGCACAGATACGCAGTATTTT

V: TRBV14
D: TRBD1
J: TRBJ2-1
length: 15
size: -
CDR3: CASSQGTVSYNEQFF
DNA: TGTGCCAGCAGCCAGGGGACAGTCTCCTACAATGAGCAGTTCTTC

V: TRBV7-3
D: TRBD2
J: TRBJ2-3
length: 17
size: -
CDR3: CASSLNPSGGYTDTQYF
DNA: TGTGCCAGCAGCTTAAATCCCAGCGGGGGGTACACAGATACGCAGTATTTT

V: TRBV5-6
D: -
J: TRBJ2-7
length: 12
size: -
CDR3: CASSLRPTEQYF
DNA: TGTGCCAGCAGCCTACGACCCACCGAGCAGTACTTC

V: TRBV4-1
D: TRBD1
J: TRBJ2-7
length: 16
size: -
CDR3: CASSYEHGTVRDEQYF
DNA: TGCGCCAGCAGCTATGAGCACGGGACAGTGAGGGACGAGCAGTACTTC

V: TRBV6-5
D: -
J: TRBJ1-2
length: 13
size: -
CDR3: CASSNGQPYGYTF
DNA: TGTGCCAGCAGTAACGGACAGCCCTATGGCTACACCTTC

V: TRBV7-9
D: TRBD1
J: TRBJ2-7
length: 14
size: once
CDR3: CASRLPGQEYEQYF
DNA: TGTGCCAGCAGACTGCCGGGACAGGAGTACGAGCAGTACTTC

V: TRBV27
D: TRBD1
J: TRBJ2-7
length: 16
size: -
CDR3: CASSLGTDVASYEQYF
DNA: TGTGCCAGCAGTTTAGGGACAGACGTGGCCTCCTACGAGCAGTACTTC

V: TRBV28
D: -
J: TRBJ1-3
length: 16
size: -
CDR3: CASSSPGLQGGNTIYF
DNA: TGTGCCAGCAGCTCTCCGGGACTCCAGGGGGGAAACACCATATATTTT

V: TRBV27
D: -
J: TRBJ2-3
length: 16
size: -
CDR3: CASSPSRTRGPDTQYF
DNA: TGTGCCAGCAGTCCCTCCCGGACGCGGGGCCCAGATACGCAGTATTTT

V: TRBV2
D: -
J: TRBJ2-1
length: 12
size: -
CDR3: CASSEDGDEQFF
DNA: TGTGCCAGCAGTGAAGATGGTGATGAGCAGTTCTTC

V: TRBV15
D: TRBD2
J: TRBJ2-7
length: 13
size: -
CDR3: CATGASGAYEQYF
DNA: TGTGCCACCGGCGCTAGCGGGGCCTACGAGCAGTACTTC

V: TRBV13
D: -
J: TRBJ2-5
length: 12
size: -
CDR3: CASSAGEETQYF
DNA: TGTGCCAGCAGCGCCGGGGAAGAGACCCAGTACTTC

V: TRBV19
D: -
J: TRBJ2-2
length: 13
size: -
CDR3: CASSITNTGELFF
DNA: TGTGCCAGTAGTATTACGAACACCGGGGAGCTGTTTTTT

V: TRBV7-9
D: -
J: TRBJ2-7
length: 13
size: -
CDR3: CASSPSVSYEQYF
DNA: TGTGCCAGCAGCCCCTCGGTATCTTACGAGCAGTACTTC

V: TRBV9
D: -
J: TRBJ1-2
length: 13
size: -
CDR3: CASSPPGNYGYTF
DNA: TGTGCCAGCAGCCCCCCCGGGAACTATGGCTACACCTTC

V: TRBV11-2
D: TRBD1
J: TRBJ2-1
length: 15
size: -
CDR3: CASSLSQGALTEQFF
DNA: TGTGCCAGCAGCTTATCGCAGGGGGCGCTTACTGAGCAGTTCTTC

V: TRBV5-6
D: -
J: TRBJ1-2
length: 11
size: -
CDR3: CASSLGLGYTF
DNA: TGTGCCAGCAGCCTGGGTCTGGGCTACACCTTC

V: TRBV4-3
D: -
J: TRBJ2-7
length: 13
size: -
CDR3: CASSQEHSYEQYF
DNA: TGCGCCAGCAGCCAAGAACACAGCTACGAGCAGTACTTC

V: TRBV29-1
D: TRBD1
J: TRBJ2-4
length: 13
size: -
CDR3: CSVGGTGKNIQYF
DNA: TGCAGCGTTGGAGGGACAGGGAAAAACATTCAGTACTTC

V: TRBV27
D: -
J: TRBJ2-3
length: 13
size: -
CDR3: CASTLTGTDTQYF
DNA: TGTGCCAGCACATTAACAGGGACAGATACGCAGTATTTT

V: TRBV7-9
D: TRBD1
J: TRBJ2-5
length: 15
size: -
CDR3: CASSPPGTGKETQYF
DNA: TGTGCCAGCAGCCCCCCCGGGACAGGGAAAGAGACCCAGTACTTC

V: TRBV7-6
D: TRBD2
J: TRBJ2-5
length: 15
size: -
CDR3: CASSLYLAGGETQYF
DNA: TGTGCCAGCAGCTTATACCTAGCGGGGGGGGAGACCCAGTACTTC

V: TRBV9
D: TRBD2
J: TRBJ2-7
length: 15
size: -
CDR3: CASSVEGTSSYEQYF
DNA: TGTGCCAGCAGCGTAGAAGGGACTAGCTCCTACGAGCAGTACTTC

V: TRBV27
D: -
J: TRBJ2-7
length: 14
size: -
CDR3: CASSFQGSAYEQYF
DNA: TGTGCCAGCAGTTTTCAGGGATCGGCTTACGAGCAGTACTTC